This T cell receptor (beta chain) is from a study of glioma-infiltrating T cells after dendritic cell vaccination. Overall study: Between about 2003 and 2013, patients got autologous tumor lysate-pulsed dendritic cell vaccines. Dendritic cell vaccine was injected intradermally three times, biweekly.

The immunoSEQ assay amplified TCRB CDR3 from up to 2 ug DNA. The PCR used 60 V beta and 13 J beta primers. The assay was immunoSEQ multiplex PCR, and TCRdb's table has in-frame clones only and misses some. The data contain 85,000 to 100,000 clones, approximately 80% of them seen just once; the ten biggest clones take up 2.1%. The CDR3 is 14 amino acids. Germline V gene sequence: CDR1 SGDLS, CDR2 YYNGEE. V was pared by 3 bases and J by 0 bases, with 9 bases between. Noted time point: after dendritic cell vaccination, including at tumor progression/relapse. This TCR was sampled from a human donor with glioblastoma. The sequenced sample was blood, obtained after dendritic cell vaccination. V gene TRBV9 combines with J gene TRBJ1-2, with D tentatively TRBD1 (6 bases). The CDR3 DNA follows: TGTGCCAGCAGCGGACAGGCCTCTAACTATGGCTACACCTTC. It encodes CASSGQASNYGYTF.